This T cell receptor (beta chain) was recovered during a study of T cell responses to AZD1222 COVID-19 vaccine. About the research overall: It was second doses at about 4 or about 12 weeks that were pooled.

Study-wide results and caveats: Most donors were white British and more were female, and clonal diversity was possibly underestimated. With two AZD1222 doses given, Spike-specific TCR breadth and depth both rose.

Comment on this clone: Antigen: not known.

V shed 1 base and J shed 7 bases, with 7 bases lying between them. There are 13 residues in the CDR3. In germline, CDR1 is SGHTA, CDR2 FQGNSA. This table comes from immunoSEQ multiplex PCR, and its TCRdb copy is limited to in-frame clones, with some not included. The repertoire holds over 100,000 clones, with about nine tenths as singletons. This sequence joins TRBV7-2 and TRBJ2-2; TRBD1 might be the D (6 bases). The TCR originated in an adult in good health. Here the sequenced sample was peripheral blood, taken on day 0 of AZD1222 vaccination. The CDR3 DNA follows: TGTGCCAGCAGCTTAGTAGGGGGCGGGGAGCTGTTTTTT. Its protein is CASSLVGGGELFF.